The 16 T cell receptor beta chains below all came from one sample that was sequenced in a study of identical twins. MiXCR was run by TCRdb on the 5' RACE reads, yielding one entry per CDR3 protein. There are 250,000 to 350,000 distinct CDR3 sequences in the sample; roughly 9.8% occur only once, and 6% to 8.5% lies in the top ten. In addition, the sample was reused for a study of yellow fever vaccine responses in identical twins.

The sequenced material came from CD8+ T cells sorted from blood. These receptors all come from a woman aged 18-35 years in good health.

This clonotype was found many times. The chain joins TRBV4-3 to TRBJ2-1, with D unclear. Germline CDR1 is LGHNA and CDR2 is YSLEER. The CDR3 is made up of 12 amino acids. The V and J ends lost 3 bases and 6 bases respectively, with 6 bases between them. The CDR3 nucleotides read TGCGCCAGCAGCCAGTCAGGCAATGAGCAGTTCTTC. Its translation is CASSQSGNEQFF.

The sample holds a few counts of this clonotype. As DNA, the CDR3 is TGTGCCAGCACCACGGGACAGGGCCCTGGCTACACCTTC. Protein product: CASTTGQGPGYTF. The V and J genes are TRBV28 and TRBJ1-2; 9 bases line up with TRBD1. V trimming: 7 bases; J trimming: 7 bases; junction bases outside the gene matches: 7. The CDR3 contains 13 residues. Per germline, CDR1 MDHEN and CDR2 SYDVKM.

There are many counts of this clonotype. The chain carries TRBV3-1 and TRBJ2-7, with D perhaps matching TRBD1 or TRBD2 (5 bases each). There are 15 residues in the CDR3. Germline V CDR1 and CDR2: LGHDT, YNNKEL (reference sequence). Trimming pared 1 base from V and 4 bases from J, leaving 14 bases between. The CDR3 nucleotides are TGTGCCAGCAGCCAAGTGGGGGAATCGAGATACGAGCAGTACTTC. Translated, it gives CASSQVGESRYEQYF.

This clonotype was observed a handful of times. This chain links TRBV20-1 with TRBJ1-1; D gene ambiguous. Germline CDR1 and CDR2: DFQATT and SNEGSKA (reference sequence). CDR3 length: 13 residues. V was clipped by 0 bases and J by 6 bases, with 11 bases between them. Here the CDR3 reads CSARDEPGPEAFF. CDR3 DNA: TGCAGTGCTAGAGATGAGCCGGGCCCTGAAGCTTTCTTT.

In its sample, this clonotype was seen many times. CDR3 nucleotides: TGTGCCAGCAGTTTATCGGCGGCAGATATCTCCTACGAGCAGTACTTC. Residues: CASSLSAADISYEQYF. This rearrangement joins TRBV27 to TRBJ2-7; no clear D. CDR1 is MNHEY, CDR2 SMNVEV, per germline (reference sequence). The CDR3 contains 16 residues. Trimming shortened V by 0 bases and J by 0 bases, and 12 bases separated the two germline ends.

The chain links TRBV11-2 to TRBJ2-5; a weak D match, TRBD2 (5 bases). This CDR3 comprises 12 residues. Per the germline V gene, CDR1 is SGHAT and CDR2 is FQNNGV. The V gene lost 5 bases and the J gene lost 3 bases, with 7 bases spanning the gap. The CDR3 nucleotides read TGTGCCAGCAGCGCCGGGGAAGAGACCCAGTACTTC. Translating it yields CASSAGEETQYF.

This clonotype was counted ten times or more. The J gene is TRBJ2-7, the V gene TRBV7-9, with 9 bases that match TRBD2. This CDR3 is built from 15 residues. Germline assignment: CDR1 SEHNR and CDR2 FQNEAQ (reference sequence). The ends lost 5 bases at V and 5 bases at J; junction bases unmatched: 10. The CDR3 sequence is CASSPAGGHWNEQYF. The CDR3 DNA sequence: TGTGCCAGCAGCCCCGCGGGGGGGCATTGGAACGAGCAGTACTTC.

This clonotype was counted ten times or more. V gene TRBV25-1 combines with J gene TRBJ2-5, with D perhaps TRBD1 (6 bases). V lost 1 base and J lost 5, with 20 bases in between. Germline V gives CDR1 MGHDK, CDR2 SYGVNS. The length of the CDR3 is 17 residues. The CDR3 reads CASSESRRTARPETQYF. The CDR3 DNA reads as TGTGCCAGCAGTGAATCGCGCCGGACAGCTCGTCCGGAGACCCAGTACTTC.

In its sample, this clonotype was seen a few times. The chain employs TRBV7-9 and TRBJ2-7; 7 bases align to TRBD1. J was trimmed by 6 bases and V by 4 bases; bases with no gene match: 12. The CDR3 is 15 amino acids. The V gene's germline CDR1 is SEHNR and CDR2 FQNEAQ (reference sequence). The CDR3 sequence is CASSSGGRAPFEQYF. In DNA, the CDR3 is TGTGCCAGCAGCTCAGGGGGACGAGCCCCCTTCGAGCAGTACTTC.

This clonotype has a count of ten or more. This chain uses TRBV20-1 with TRBJ2-3; no reliable D call. CDR1 is DFQATT, CDR2 SNEGSKA, per germline (reference sequence). The CDR3 is made up of 14 amino acids. Trimming stripped 0 bases from V and 0 bases from J, with 7 bases between. CDR3 sequence (DNA): TGCAGTGCTAGAGATGCTGACAGCACAGATACGCAGTATTTT. It specifies CSARDADSTDTQYF.

A few counts support this clonotype. The rearrangement uses TRBV21-1 and TRBJ2-3; TRBD2 is the table's D call, not checked against the DNA. TRBV21-1 is an annotated pseudogene. This CDR3 contains 18 residues. As DNA, the CDR3 is TGTGCCAGCAGCAACCGCAGCTTCCTAGCGAGGGACACAGATACGCAGTATTTT. Amino acid sequence: CASSNRSFLARDTDTQYF.

The CDR3 is CASSPIRTKETQYF. The CDR3 coding sequence is TGTGCCAGCAGCCCCATTCGGACAAAAGAGACCCAGTACTTC. V gene TRBV6-2 or TRBV6-3 combines with J gene TRBJ2-5, with D tentatively TRBD1 (5 bases). In germline, CDR1 is MNHEY, CDR2 SVGEGT. The CDR3 runs 14 residues. V was shortened by 6 bases and J by 3 bases, with 14 bases between the two germline ends.

This clonotype was seen more than once but under ten times. The chain links TRBV6-1 to TRBJ2-3, with D perhaps matching TRBD1 or TRBD2 (5 bases each). This CDR3 has 16 residues. V lost 2 bases, J lost 1 base, and 13 bases lay in between. CDR1 MNHNS and CDR2 SASEGT come from the germline V gene. DNA of the CDR3: TGTGCCAGCAGTGAACGACGGGGCGCGGGCACAGATACGCAGTATTTT. Its protein product is CASSERRGAGTDTQYF.

This clonotype was counted a few times. The chain uses TRBV27 and TRBJ1-1; D uncertain. V was pared by 3 bases and J by 0 bases, with 11 bases between. CDR1 MNHEY and CDR2 SMNVEV come from the germline V gene (reference sequence). The CDR3 consists of 15 residues. The CDR3 DNA sequence: TGTGCCAGCAGTTTCTCTCCAGACTTGAACACTGAAGCTTTCTTT. Translating gives CASSFSPDLNTEAFF.

This sequence joins TRBV10-3 and TRBJ2-5; a weak D match, TRBD2 (6 bases). Germline V gives CDR1 ENHRY, CDR2 SYGVKD. The CDR3 runs to 14 residues. Trimming shortened V by 3 bases and J by 4 bases, and 12 bases separated the two germline ends. CDR3 region: CAISDDGRGETQYF. The CDR3 DNA sequence: TGTGCCATCAGTGACGACGGGAGAGGAGAGACCCAGTACTTC.

This clonotype was seen many times. This rearrangement joins TRBV7-9 to TRBJ2-3; 10 bases are a match to TRBD2. Germline values: CDR1 SEHNR, CDR2 FQNEAQ (reference sequence). The CDR3 totals 17 residues. Unmatched junction bases numbered 12, after V lost 9 bases and J lost 0 bases. The CDR3 coding sequence is TGTGCCAGTGGAAAAGTTTTAGCGGGAGGTAGCACAGATACGCAGTATTTT. Translated, it gives CASGKVLAGGSTDTQYF.